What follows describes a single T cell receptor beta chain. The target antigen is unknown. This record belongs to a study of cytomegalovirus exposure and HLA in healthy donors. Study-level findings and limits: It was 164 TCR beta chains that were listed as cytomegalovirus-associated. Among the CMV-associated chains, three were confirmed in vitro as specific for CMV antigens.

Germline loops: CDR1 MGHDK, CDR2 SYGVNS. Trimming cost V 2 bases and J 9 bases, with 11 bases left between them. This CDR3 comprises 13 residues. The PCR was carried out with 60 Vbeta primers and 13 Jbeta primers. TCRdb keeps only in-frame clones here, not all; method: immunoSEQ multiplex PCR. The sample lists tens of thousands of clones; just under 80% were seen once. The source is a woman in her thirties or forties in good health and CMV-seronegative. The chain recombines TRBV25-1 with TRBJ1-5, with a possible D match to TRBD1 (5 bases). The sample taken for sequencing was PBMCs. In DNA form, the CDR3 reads TGTGCCAGCAGTGAAAGAGGGAGGGGGCCCCAGCATTTT. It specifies CASSERGRGPQHF.